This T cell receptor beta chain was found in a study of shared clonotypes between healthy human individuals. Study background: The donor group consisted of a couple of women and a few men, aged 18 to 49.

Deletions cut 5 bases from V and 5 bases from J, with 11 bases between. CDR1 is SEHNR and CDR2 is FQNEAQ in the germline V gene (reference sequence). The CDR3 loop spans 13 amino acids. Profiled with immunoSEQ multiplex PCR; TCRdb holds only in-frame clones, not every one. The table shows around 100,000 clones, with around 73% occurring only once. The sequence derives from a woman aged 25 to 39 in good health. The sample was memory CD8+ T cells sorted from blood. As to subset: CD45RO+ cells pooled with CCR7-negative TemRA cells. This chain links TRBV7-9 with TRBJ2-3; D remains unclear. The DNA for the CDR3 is TGTGCCAGCAGCCCGGCCCAGGTAGATACGCAGTATTTT. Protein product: CASSPAQVDTQYF.